The clone carrying this T cell receptor beta chain was observed once. The table came from immunoSEQ multiplex PCR; TCRdb's copy has only in-frame clones and leaves some out. The profile shows approximately 230,000 clones, roughly 82% of them singletons. With V trimmed by 11 bases and J by 4 bases, 10 bases remained unmatched. This CDR3 is built from 14 residues. The V gene's germline CDR1 is MNHGY and CDR2 SVAAGI. The data derive from a study of control samples from healthy donors and cancer patients. This receptor was identified in a woman in her sixties or seventies with lung cancer. The V and J genes are TRBV6-9 and TRBJ2-1; 8 bases are shared with TRBD2. Source material: PBMCs. The CDR3 bases are TGTGCCGGGGAACTAGCGGCGTGGTACAATGAGCAGTTCTTC. Its translation: CAGELAAWYNEQFF.